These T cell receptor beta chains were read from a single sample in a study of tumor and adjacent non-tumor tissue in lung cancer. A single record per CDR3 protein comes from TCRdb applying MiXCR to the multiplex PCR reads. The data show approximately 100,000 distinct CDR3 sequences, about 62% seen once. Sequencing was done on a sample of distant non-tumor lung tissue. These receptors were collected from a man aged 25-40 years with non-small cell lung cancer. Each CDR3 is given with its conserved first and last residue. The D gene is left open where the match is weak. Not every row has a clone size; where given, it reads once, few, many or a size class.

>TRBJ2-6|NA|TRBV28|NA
CASRESDLGSSVTNVMTF
TGTGCCAGCCGGGAATCGGATCTAGGCTCCTCTGTGACCAACGTCATGACTTTC
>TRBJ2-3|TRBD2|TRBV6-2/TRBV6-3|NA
CASTDGPAGGQDTQYF
TGTGCCAGCACCGACGGACCAGCGGGGGGCCAAGATACTCAGTATTTT
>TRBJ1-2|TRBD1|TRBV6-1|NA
CASKTSDRVSVGYTF
TGTGCGAGCAAAACCTCGGACAGGGTATCGGTTGGCTACACCTTC
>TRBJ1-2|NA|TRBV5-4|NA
CASSFGRTNNYSYTF
TGTGCCAGCAGCTTCGGACGGACGAATAATTATAGCTACACCTTC
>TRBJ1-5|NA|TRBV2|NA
CASGPGNQPQHF
TGTGCCAGTGGACCGGGCAATCAGCCCCAGCATTTT
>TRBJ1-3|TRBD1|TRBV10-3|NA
CVISPQGAIGNTIYF
TGTGTCATCAGTCCCCAGGGGGCGATTGGAAACACCATATATTTT
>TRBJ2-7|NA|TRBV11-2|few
CASSILGVKSYEQYF
TGTGCCAGCAGTATCCTCGGGGTCAAGTCCTACGAGCAGTACTTC
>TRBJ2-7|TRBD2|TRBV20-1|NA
CSATGLAGGVSYEQYF
TGCAGTGCTACGGGACTAGCGGGAGGGGTCTCCTACGAACAGTACTTC
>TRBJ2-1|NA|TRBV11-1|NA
CATNLRGSSYNEQFF
TGTGCCACCAATCTCCGGGGCAGCTCCTACAATGAGCAGTTCTTC
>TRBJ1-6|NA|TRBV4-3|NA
CASSQEFRISPLHF
TGCGCCAGCAGCCAAGAATTCCGTATTTCACCCCTCCACTTT
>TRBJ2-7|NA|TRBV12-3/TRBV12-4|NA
CASSLDGPSCEQYF
TGTGCCAGCAGTTTAGACGGACCCTCCTGCGAGCAGTACTTC
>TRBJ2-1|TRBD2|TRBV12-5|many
CASAETSGGWNEQFF
TGTGCTAGTGCCGAGACTAGCGGGGGGTGGAATGAGCAGTTCTTC
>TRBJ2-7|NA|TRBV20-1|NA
CNASQTGRGSYEQYF
TGCAATGCTAGTCAAACGGGCCGGGGGTCTTACGAGCAGTACTTC
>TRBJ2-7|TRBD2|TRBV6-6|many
CASSYASGRSSYEQYF
TGTGCCAGCAGTTATGCTAGCGGCCGGAGCTCCTACGAGCAGTACTTC
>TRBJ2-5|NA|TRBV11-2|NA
CASTSSGETRYF
TGTGCCAGCACCTCGTCGGGAGAGACCCGGTACTTC
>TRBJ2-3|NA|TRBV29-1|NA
CSPILQGSPDTQYF
TGCAGCCCCATCCTGCAGGGTAGTCCAGATACGCAGTATTTT
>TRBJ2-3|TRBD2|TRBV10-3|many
CAISDRRLAGATDTQYF
TGTGCCATCAGTGACCGGAGACTAGCGGGGGCAACAGATACGCAGTATTTT
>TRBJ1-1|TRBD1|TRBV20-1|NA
CSVKGSGGHTESFF
TGCAGTGTTAAAGGTTCAGGGGGCCACACTGAATCTTTCTTT
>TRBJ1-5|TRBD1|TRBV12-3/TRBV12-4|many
CASRFLQGDQPQHF
TGTGCCAGCCGTTTTTTGCAGGGGGATCAGCCCCAGCATTTT
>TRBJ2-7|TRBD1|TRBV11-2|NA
CVSSPRPGQGISEQYF
TGTGTCAGTAGCCCGAGGCCGGGACAGGGGATTTCCGAGCAGTACTTC
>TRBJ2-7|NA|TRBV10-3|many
CAISVDKAYEQYF
TGTGCCATCAGTGTAGACAAGGCCTACGAGCAGTACTTC
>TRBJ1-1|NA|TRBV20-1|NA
CSAGRVNTEAFF
TGCAGTGCGGGTAGGGTAAACACTGAGGCTTTCTTT
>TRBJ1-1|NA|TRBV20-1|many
CSAAPRETEAFF
TGCAGTGCTGCTCCCAGGGAGACTGAAGCTTTCTTT
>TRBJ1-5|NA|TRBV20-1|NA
CSDRAGRGTQPQHF
TGCAGTGATAGAGCGGGCAGGGGCACTCAGCCCCAGCATTTT
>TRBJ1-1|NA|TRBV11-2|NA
CASSLLWPSSIEAFF
TGTGCCAGCAGCTTACTATGGCCCTCGAGCATTGAAGCTTTCTTT
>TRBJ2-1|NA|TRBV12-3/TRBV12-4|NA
CVSSSPSYNEQFF
TGTGTTAGCAGTTCCCCCTCCTATAATGAGCAGTTCTTC
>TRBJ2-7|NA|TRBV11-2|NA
CASVLGQMNEQYF
TGTGCCAGCGTCTTAGGGCAGATGAACGAGCAGTACTTC
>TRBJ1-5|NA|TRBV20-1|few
CSARDSNGSQPQHF
TGCAGTGCTAGAGATTCGAACGGTAGTCAGCCCCAGCATTTC
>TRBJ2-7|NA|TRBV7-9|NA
CASSFGRDCEQYF
TGTGCCAGCAGCTTTGGACGGGACTGCGAGCAGTACTTC
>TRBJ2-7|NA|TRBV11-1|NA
CASSSITRYEQYF
TGTGCCAGCAGCTCCATCACACGTTACGAGCAGTACTTC
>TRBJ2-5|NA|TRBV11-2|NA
CTSSWTRETQYF
TGTACCAGCAGCTGGACACGGGAGACCCAGTACTTC
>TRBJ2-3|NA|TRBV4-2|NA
CASSQGFVNTDTQYF
TGTGCCAGCAGCCAAGGTTTCGTGAACACAGATACGCAGTATTTT
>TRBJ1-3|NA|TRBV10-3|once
CAFSHGAAEDTIYF
TGTGCCTTCAGTCATGGGGCCGCAGAGGACACCATATATTTT
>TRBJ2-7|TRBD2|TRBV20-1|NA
CSAKMTSNEQYF
TGCAGTGCAAAGATGACTAGCAACGAGCAGTACTTC
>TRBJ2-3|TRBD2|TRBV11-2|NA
CTSSLDGLAGASDTQYF
TGTACCAGCAGCTTAGATGGCCTAGCGGGGGCCTCAGATACGCAGTATTTT
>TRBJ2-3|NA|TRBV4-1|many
CASSQERVRGTQYF
TGCGCCAGCAGCCAAGAGAGGGTACGGGGTACGCAGTATTTT
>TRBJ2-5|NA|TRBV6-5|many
CASSGGQIQETQYF
TGTGCCAGCAGCGGGGGACAAATACAAGAGACCCAGTACTTC
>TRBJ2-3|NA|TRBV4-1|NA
CASSYPRTDTQYF
TGCGCCAGCAGCTATCCACGGACAGATACGCAGTATTTT
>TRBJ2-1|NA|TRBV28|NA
CASSLWAKYNEQFF
TGTGCCAGCAGTTTATGGGCCAAATACAATGAGCAGTTCTTC
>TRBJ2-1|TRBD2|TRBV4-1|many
CASSPRTSGSRNEQFF
TGCGCCAGCAGCCCCCGGACTAGCGGGAGCAGGAATGAGCAGTTCTTC
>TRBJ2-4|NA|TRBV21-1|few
CASSSPGQGWRWENIQYF
TGTGCCAGCAGCTCCCCGGGACAGGGTTGGAGGTGGGAAAACATTCAGTACTTC
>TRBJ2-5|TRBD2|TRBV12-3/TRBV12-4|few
CASSLPGGVGIQYF
TGTGCCAGCAGTCTCCCGGGGGGTGTAGGGATTCAGTACTTC